The clone carrying this T cell receptor beta chain has more than one count but fewer than ten. Germline loops: CDR1 GTSNPN, CDR2 SVGIG (reference sequence). The CDR3 runs to 13 residues. V was trimmed by 0 bases and J by 7 bases, leaving 9 bases between them. A single record per CDR3 protein comes from TCRdb applying MiXCR to the 5' RACE reads. The sample contains hundreds of thousands of distinct CDR3 sequences, 8% to 9% of which appear only once. These data originate in a study of identical twins. The same data also went into a second study, on yellow fever vaccine responses in identical twins.

The sequence was collected from a woman aged 18-35 years in good health. The rearrangement links TRBV30 to TRBJ2-2, with a possible D match to TRBD2 (5 bases). Sample: PBMCs. The CDR3 loop reads CAWSVDRGGELFF. The CDR3 DNA follows: TGTGCCTGGAGTGTAGATCGGGGCGGGGAGCTGTTTTTT.